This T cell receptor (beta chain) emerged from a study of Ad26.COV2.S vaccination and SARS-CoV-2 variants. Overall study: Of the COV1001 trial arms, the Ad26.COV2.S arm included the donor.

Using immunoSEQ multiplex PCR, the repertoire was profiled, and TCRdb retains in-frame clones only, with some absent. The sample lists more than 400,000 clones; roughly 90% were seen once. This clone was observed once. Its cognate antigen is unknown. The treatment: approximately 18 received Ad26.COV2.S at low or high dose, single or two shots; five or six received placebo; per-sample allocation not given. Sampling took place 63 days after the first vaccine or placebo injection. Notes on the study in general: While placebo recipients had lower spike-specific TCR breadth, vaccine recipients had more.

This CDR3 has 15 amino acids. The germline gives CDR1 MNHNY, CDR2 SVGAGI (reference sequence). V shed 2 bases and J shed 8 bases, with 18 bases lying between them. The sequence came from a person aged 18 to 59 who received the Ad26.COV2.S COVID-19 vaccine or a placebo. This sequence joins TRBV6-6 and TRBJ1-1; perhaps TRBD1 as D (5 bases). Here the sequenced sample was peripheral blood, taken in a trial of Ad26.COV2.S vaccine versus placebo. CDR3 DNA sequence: TGTGCCAGCAGTTACGTCCCTTCGGGGGTCACGGAAGCTTTCTTT. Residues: CASSYVPSGVTEAFF.